A selection of T cell receptor beta chains follows, all from one sample in a study of blood T cell repertoires in COVID-19. The table came from immunoSEQ multiplex PCR; TCRdb's copy has only in-frame clones and leaves some out. Among around 200,000 clones listed, over 75% were seen once. The sequenced material came from peripheral blood. All receptors derive from an elderly man with acute or convalescent COVID-19. Each CDR3 is given with its conserved first and last residue. D genes are given only for firm matches. Where a row states a size, it is once, few, many or the class of an expanded clone; other rows omit it.

j_call: TRBJ1-1
clone_size: NA
d_call: NA
v_call: TRBV15
cdr3_aa: CATSRDRNTEAFF
cdr3_nt: TGTGCCACCAGCAGAGACAGGAACACTGAAGCTTTCTTT

j_call: TRBJ2-2
clone_size: NA
d_call: NA
v_call: TRBV9
cdr3_aa: CASSPLLSGGELFF
cdr3_nt: TGTGCCAGCAGCCCCCTCCTTAGTGGCGGGGAGCTGTTTTTT

j_call: TRBJ2-2
clone_size: NA
d_call: TRBD1
v_call: TRBV5-4
cdr3_aa: CASSDQTGGKAGELFF
cdr3_nt: TGTGCCAGCAGCGATCAGACAGGGGGCAAGGCCGGGGAGCTGTTTTTT

j_call: TRBJ1-5
clone_size: once
d_call: NA
v_call: TRBV6-2/TRBV6-3
cdr3_aa: CASSSPGYSNQPQHF
cdr3_nt: TGTGCCAGCAGTTCCCCAGGGTATAGCAATCAGCCCCAGCATTTT

j_call: TRBJ2-2
clone_size: NA
d_call: NA
v_call: TRBV9
cdr3_aa: CASSTPSGLYTGELFF
cdr3_nt: TGTGCCAGCAGCACCCCCTCGGGACTGTACACCGGGGAGCTGTTTTTT

j_call: TRBJ2-3
clone_size: NA
d_call: NA
v_call: TRBV10-3
cdr3_aa: CATSVMADTQYF
cdr3_nt: TGTGCCACCTCGGTCATGGCAGATACGCAGTATTTT

j_call: TRBJ2-4
clone_size: NA
d_call: NA
v_call: TRBV11-3
cdr3_aa: CASSSDLSGINIQYF
cdr3_nt: TGTGCCAGCAGCTCCGACCTTAGCGGAATTAACATTCAGTACTTC

j_call: TRBJ1-5
clone_size: NA
d_call: NA
v_call: TRBV11-1
cdr3_aa: CASSLAEEEWGQHQPQHF
cdr3_nt: TGTGCCAGCAGCTTAGCCGAAGAAGAGTGGGGCCAACATCAGCCCCAGCATTTT

j_call: TRBJ1-5
clone_size: NA
d_call: TRBD1
v_call: TRBV7-2
cdr3_aa: CASSYRGNQPQHF
cdr3_nt: TGTGCCAGCAGCTACAGGGGGAATCAGCCCCAGCATTTT

j_call: TRBJ2-2
clone_size: NA
d_call: TRBD2
v_call: TRBV30
cdr3_aa: CAWGLAERSHDTGELFF
cdr3_nt: TGTGCCTGGGGACTAGCGGAGAGGTCACATGACACCGGGGAGCTGTTTTTT

j_call: TRBJ1-1
clone_size: NA
d_call: TRBD1
v_call: TRBV5-1
cdr3_aa: CASSLGAGQPRVTEAFF
cdr3_nt: TGCGCCAGCAGCTTGGGGGCGGGACAGCCTCGGGTCACTGAAGCTTTCTTT

j_call: TRBJ2-7
clone_size: NA
d_call: TRBD1
v_call: TRBV27
cdr3_aa: CASRPGQGVSYEQYF
cdr3_nt: TGTGCCAGCAGGCCCGGACAGGGTGTCTCCTACGAGCAGTACTTC

j_call: TRBJ1-3
clone_size: NA
d_call: NA
v_call: TRBV9
cdr3_aa: CASSVEGRAGNTIYF
cdr3_nt: TGTGCCAGCAGCGTAGAGGGGAGGGCTGGAAACACCATATATTTT

j_call: TRBJ1-2
clone_size: NA
d_call: TRBD1
v_call: TRBV27
cdr3_aa: CASTLNRGGSYGYTF
cdr3_nt: TGTGCCAGCACCCTTAACAGGGGGGGATCCTATGGCTACACCTTC

j_call: TRBJ1-2
clone_size: NA
d_call: NA
v_call: TRBV20-1
cdr3_aa: CSARHNYGYTF
cdr3_nt: TGCAGTGCTAGACATAACTATGGCTACACCTTC

j_call: TRBJ2-5
clone_size: NA
d_call: NA
v_call: TRBV24-1
cdr3_aa: CATSDSNRAQETQYF
cdr3_nt: TGTGCCACCAGTGATTCAAACAGGGCCCAAGAGACCCAGTACTTC

j_call: TRBJ2-5
clone_size: NA
d_call: NA
v_call: TRBV4-3
cdr3_aa: CASSQDWAYQETQYF
cdr3_nt: TGCGCCAGCAGCCAAGATTGGGCGTACCAAGAGACCCAGTACTTC

j_call: TRBJ1-3
clone_size: NA
d_call: TRBD1
v_call: TRBV28
cdr3_aa: CASSQQGAGNTIYF
cdr3_nt: TGTGCCAGCAGCCAACAGGGGGCTGGAAACACCATATATTTT

j_call: TRBJ2-7
clone_size: NA
d_call: NA
v_call: TRBV19
cdr3_aa: CASSLTAGQSYEQYF
cdr3_nt: TGTGCCAGTAGTTTAACGGCCGGACAGAGCTACGAGCAGTACTTC

j_call: TRBJ2-3
clone_size: NA
d_call: NA
v_call: TRBV18
cdr3_aa: CASSRDLGGKDTQYF
cdr3_nt: TGTGCCAGCTCCCGGGACTTAGGTGGGAAAGATACGCAGTATTTT

j_call: TRBJ1-2
clone_size: NA
d_call: NA
v_call: TRBV7-8
cdr3_aa: CASSPSAYGYTF
cdr3_nt: TGTGCCAGCAGCCCCAGCGCATATGGCTACACCTTC

j_call: TRBJ1-2
clone_size: few
d_call: NA
v_call: TRBV3-1/TRBV3-2
cdr3_aa: CASSHLLKAANPYGYTF
cdr3_nt: TGTGCCAGCAGCCACCTACTGAAGGCGGCAAACCCCTATGGCTACACCTTC

j_call: TRBJ2-5
clone_size: NA
d_call: NA
v_call: TRBV7-3
cdr3_aa: CASSPGAQETQYF
cdr3_nt: TGTGCCAGCAGCCCAGGGGCGCAAGAGACCCAGTACTTC

j_call: TRBJ2-2
clone_size: NA
d_call: NA
v_call: TRBV20-1
cdr3_aa: CSASPSERPGELFF
cdr3_nt: TGCAGTGCTAGTCCAAGCGAAAGGCCCGGGGAGCTGTTTTTT

j_call: TRBJ1-1
clone_size: NA
d_call: TRBD1
v_call: TRBV6-5
cdr3_aa: CASTKRGTGNTEAFF
cdr3_nt: TGTGCCAGCACTAAACGGGGGACAGGGAACACTGAAGCTTTCTTT

j_call: TRBJ1-1
clone_size: few
d_call: NA
v_call: TRBV28
cdr3_aa: CASSFLAENTEAFF
cdr3_nt: TGTGCCAGCAGTTTCTTGGCGGAGAACACTGAAGCTTTCTTT

j_call: TRBJ2-4
clone_size: NA
d_call: TRBD2
v_call: TRBV7-2
cdr3_aa: CASSALAGGAKNIQYF
cdr3_nt: TGTGCCAGCAGCGCCTTAGCGGGAGGAGCCAAAAACATTCAGTACTTC